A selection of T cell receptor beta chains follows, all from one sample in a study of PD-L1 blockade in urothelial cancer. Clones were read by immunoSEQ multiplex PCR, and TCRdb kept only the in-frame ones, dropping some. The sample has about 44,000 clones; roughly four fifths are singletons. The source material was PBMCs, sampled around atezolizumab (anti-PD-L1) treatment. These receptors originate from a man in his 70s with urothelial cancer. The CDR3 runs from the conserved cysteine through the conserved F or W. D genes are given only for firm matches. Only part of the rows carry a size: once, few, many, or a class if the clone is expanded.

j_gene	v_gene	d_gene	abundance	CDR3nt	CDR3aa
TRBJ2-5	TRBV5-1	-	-	TGCGCCAGCAGCTTGATGGGGGCTAAGGAGACCCAGTACTTC	CASSLMGAKETQYF
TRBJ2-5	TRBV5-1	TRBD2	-	TGCGCCAGCAGCTTGGCCGCTAGCGGGGACCAAGAGACCCAGTACTTC	CASSLAASGDQETQYF
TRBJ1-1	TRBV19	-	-	TGTGCCAGTACCCTGCGGGGCAGGGGAGGGACTGAAGCTTTCTTT	CASTLRGRGGTEAFF
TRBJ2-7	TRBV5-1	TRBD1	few	TGCGCCAGCAGCATCGACAGGGGAGTCTCCTACGAGCAGTACTTC	CASSIDRGVSYEQYF
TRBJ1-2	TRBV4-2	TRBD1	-	TGTGCCAGCAGCAGAGGGACAGGGGGCCTTTATAACTATGGCTACACCTTC	CASSRGTGGLYNYGYTF
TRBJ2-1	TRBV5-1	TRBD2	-	TGCGCCAGCAGCTTACTAGCGGGAGATTACAATGAGCAGTTCTTC	CASSLLAGDYNEQFF
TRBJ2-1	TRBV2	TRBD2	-	TGTGCCAGCAGGTCTACTAGCGGGAGGGCTGTTGAGCAGTTCTTC	CASRSTSGRAVEQFF
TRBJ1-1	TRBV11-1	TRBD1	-	TGTGCCAGCAGCACTCCGGGACAGGGGATGCGGAACACTGAAGCTTTCTTT	CASSTPGQGMRNTEAFF
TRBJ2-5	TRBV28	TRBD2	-	TGTGCCAGCAGTTTATTAGCGGGGGCGGGGACCCAGTACTTC	CASSLLAGAGTQYF
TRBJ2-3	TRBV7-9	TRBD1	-	TGTGCCAGCAGCCCAGGGGGCGGGAAAACAGATACGCAGTATTTT	CASSPGGGKTDTQYF
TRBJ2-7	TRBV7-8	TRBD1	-	TGTGCCAGCAGCCCATTCTCCGGGACAGGGAGGCACGAGCAGTACTTC	CASSPFSGTGRHEQYF
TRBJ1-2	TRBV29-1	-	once	TGCAGCGTTGAAGAGCAGGGCTATGGCTACACCTTC	CSVEEQGYGYTF
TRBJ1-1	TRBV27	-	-	TGTGCCAGCAGTTTGGCCCAGGGCGGCGGAGCTTTCTTT	CASSLAQGGGAFF
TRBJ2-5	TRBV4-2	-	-	TGTGCCAGCAGCCAAGTTGGGCGAGTGGAGACCCAGTACTTC	CASSQVGRVETQYF
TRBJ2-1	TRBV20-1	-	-	TGCAGTGCCACCCCCCAGGATGAGCAGTTCTTC	CSATPQDEQFF
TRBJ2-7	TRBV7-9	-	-	TGTGCCAGCAGCGTTACAGGTTACCCCGAGCAGTACTTC	CASSVTGYPEQYF
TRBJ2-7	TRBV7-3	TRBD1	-	TGTGCCAGCAGCTTAGGACCAGCCGGGACAGGCGGCTACGAGCAGTACTTC	CASSLGPAGTGGYEQYF
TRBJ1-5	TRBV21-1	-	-	TGTGCCAGCAGCAAAGCCCACGGGTATAGCAATCAGCCCCAGCATTTT	CASSKAHGYSNQPQHF
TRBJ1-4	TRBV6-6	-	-	TGTGCCAGCAGTTTGCAGGCAACTAATGAAAAACTGTTTTTT	CASSLQATNEKLFF
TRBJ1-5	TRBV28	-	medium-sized	TGTGCCAGCGCCCCGGCCGGGGGGGCGAATCAGCCCCAGCATTTT	CASAPAGGANQPQHF
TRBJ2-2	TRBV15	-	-	TGTGCCACCAGCAGACGACAGCTTCCGAGCGGGGAGCTGTTTTTT	CATSRRQLPSGELFF
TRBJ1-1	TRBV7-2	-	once	TGTGCCAGCAGCACGGACTTTTCGGAGACTGAAGCTTTCTTT	CASSTDFSETEAFF
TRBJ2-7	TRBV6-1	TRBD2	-	TGTGCCAGCAGTACCGGGACTAGCGGTGCCTACGAGCAGTACTTC	CASSTGTSGAYEQYF
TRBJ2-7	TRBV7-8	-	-	TGTGCCAGCAGTCTTACGACAGTCCCCTACGAGCAGTACTTC	CASSLTTVPYEQYF
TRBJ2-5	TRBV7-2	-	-	TGTGCCAGCAGCCCGGAATTTGGGGGGTACCAAGAGACCCAGTACTTC	CASSPEFGGYQETQYF
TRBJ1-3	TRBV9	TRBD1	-	TGTGCCAGCAGCACTCTCCCAGGGGGGACAGGACTCTCTGGAAACACCATATATTTT	CASSTLPGGTGLSGNTIYF
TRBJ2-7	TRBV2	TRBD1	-	TGTGCCAGCGGATCCCGGACAGGCTACGAGCAGTACTTC	CASGSRTGYEQYF
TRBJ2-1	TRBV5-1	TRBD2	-	TGCGCCAGCAGCTTAGTACTAGCGGGGAGCTCCTACAATGAGCAGTTCTTC	CASSLVLAGSSYNEQFF
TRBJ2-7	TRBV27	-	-	TGTGCCAGCAAAGGGGCTGGGACTTCTTCTGCCCGCTTAGGCGAGCAGTACTTC	CASKGAGTSSARLGEQYF
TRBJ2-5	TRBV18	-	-	TGTGCCAGCTCACCGACCCAGGGGTTAGGAGAGACCCAGTACTTC	CASSPTQGLGETQYF
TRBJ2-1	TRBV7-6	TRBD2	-	TGTGCCAGCAGCCAAGAGCCCTGGACTAGCGGGAGGGCCGTCTCCTACAATGAGCAGTTCTTC	CASSQEPWTSGRAVSYNEQFF
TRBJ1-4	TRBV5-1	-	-	TGCGCCAGCAGCTTTGAACAGGGCCATGAAAAACTGTTTTTT	CASSFEQGHEKLFF
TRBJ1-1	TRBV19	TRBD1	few	TGTGCCAGTAAGACAGGGGTAAACACTGAAGCTTTCTTT	CASKTGVNTEAFF
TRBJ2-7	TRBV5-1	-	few	TGCGCCAGCAGCTGGAACCGGGACATTGACTCCTACGAGCAGTACTTC	CASSWNRDIDSYEQYF
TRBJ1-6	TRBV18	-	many	TGTGCCAGCTCGCTCGGACAGAGATCTAATTCACCCCTCCACTTT	CASSLGQRSNSPLHF
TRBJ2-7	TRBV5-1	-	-	TGCGCCAGCAGCTTGCGACAAGCCTACGAGCAGTACTTC	CASSLRQAYEQYF
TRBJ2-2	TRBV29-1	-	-	TGCAGCGCAACAGGTACCGGGGAGCTGTTTTTT	CSATGTGELFF
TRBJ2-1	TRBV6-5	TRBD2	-	TGTGCCAGCAGTCCTAGCGGGATCTACAATGAGCAGTTCTTC	CASSPSGIYNEQFF
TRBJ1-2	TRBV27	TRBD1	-	TGTGCCAGCAGGGCACCGGGACAGGGGGCCTATGGCTACACCTTC	CASRAPGQGAYGYTF
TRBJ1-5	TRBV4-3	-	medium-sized	TGCGCCAGCAGCAGTGCACAGAATCAGCCCCAGCATTTT	CASSSAQNQPQHF
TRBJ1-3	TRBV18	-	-	TGTGCCAGCTCATGGGACACAGGAAACACCATATATTTT	CASSWDTGNTIYF
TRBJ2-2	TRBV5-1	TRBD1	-	TGCGCCAGCACACAAGCAGGGGGAACCGGGGAGCTGTTTTTT	CASTQAGGTGELFF
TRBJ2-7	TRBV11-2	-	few	TGTGCCAGCAGCCCCCTTTGGGGCTTGAACGAGCAGTACTTC	CASSPLWGLNEQYF
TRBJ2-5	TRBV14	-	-	TGTGCCAGCAGCCATTCGCAAGAGACCCAGTACTTC	CASSHSQETQYF
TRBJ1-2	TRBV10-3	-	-	TGTGCCATCAGTGAGTCGAGAGGCTACACCTTC	CAISESRGYTF
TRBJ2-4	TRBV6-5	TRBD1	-	TGTGCCAGCAGTTCTCCACAGGGGCGGGAGTACTTC	CASSSPQGREYF
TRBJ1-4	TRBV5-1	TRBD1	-	TGCGCCAGCAGCTTTCAGACAGGGGATGAAAAACTGTTTTTT	CASSFQTGDEKLFF
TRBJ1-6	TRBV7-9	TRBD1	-	TGTGCCACTCCGTCAACTGGGGGGACAGGGAATTCACCCCTCCACTTT	CATPSTGGTGNSPLHF
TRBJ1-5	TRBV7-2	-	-	TGTGCCAGCAGCGCAGGCAGGATTCAGCCCCAGCATTTT	CASSAGRIQPQHF
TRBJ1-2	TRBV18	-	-	TGTGCCAGCTCACCGAGGACTGAATATGGCTACACCTTC	CASSPRTEYGYTF
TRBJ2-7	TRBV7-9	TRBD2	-	TGTGCCAGCAGCCGTAGCGGGGAATCCTACGAGCAGTACTTC	CASSRSGESYEQYF
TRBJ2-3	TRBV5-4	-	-	TGTGCCAGCAGCGAAAGACTCCTGAATACGCAGTATTTT	CASSERLLNTQYF
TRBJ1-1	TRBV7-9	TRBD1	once	TGTGCCAGCAGCCCCCAGGGACAGATGAAGAACACTGAAGCTTTCTTT	CASSPQGQMKNTEAFF
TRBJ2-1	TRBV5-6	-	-	TGTGCCAGCAGCTTGAGGGCGGGAAGGTTCAATGAGCAGTTCTTC	CASSLRAGRFNEQFF
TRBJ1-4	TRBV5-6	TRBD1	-	TGTGCCAGCAGCACGGGGACAGGCCGAACTAATGAAAAACTGTTTTTT	CASSTGTGRTNEKLFF